The text below deals with one T cell receptor (beta chain). CDR1 is SGHTA, CDR2 FQGTGA, per germline. The CDR3 extends over 14 amino acids. V was shortened by 3 bases and J by 2 bases, with 8 bases between the two germline ends. The cohort comprised adults aged 18 to 89 years residing in 24 US areas. The data belong to a study of blood T cell repertoires in COVID-19. About the research overall: Italy, Spain and the United States were the sources of the convalescent and acute COVID-19 samples. T cells, B-cell-depleted T cells, or PBMCs supplied cDNA or gDNA.

Source study methods: Scientists estimated how many nucleated cells there were by amplifying reference gene primers. Profiling relied on immunoSEQ multiplex PCR, and the TCRdb table lists in-frame clones only, not all of them. The V and J calls and clone size come from that table; D and trimming were worked out from the DNA. The sample holds about 430,000 clones, more than 70% seen once. Input material: PBMCs or T cells enriched from blood (not recorded which). This TCR was sampled from a woman between 18 and 29 years old who had been exposed to COVID-19. This chain connects TRBV7-3 to TRBJ1-3; D gene uncertain. CDR3 protein: CASSLGNAGNTIYF. In DNA form, the CDR3 reads TGTGCCAGCAGCTTGGGCAATGCTGGAAACACCATATATTTT.